This T cell receptor beta chain was profiled in a study of blood T cell repertoires in COVID-19. V was cut by 5 bases and J by 2 bases, with 9 bases left in between. This CDR3 is 13 amino acids long. Germline values: CDR1 SGHTA, CDR2 FQGTGA. This table comes from immunoSEQ multiplex PCR, and its TCRdb copy is limited to in-frame clones, with some not included. The sample lists around 280,000 clones, around 88% occurring once. Participants reported their clinical history, and cohort assignment relied on those reports. Sample: PBMCs or T cells enriched from blood (not recorded which). The TCR originated in a woman aged 40 to 55 who had recovered from COVID-19. V gene TRBV7-3 combines with J gene TRBJ2-5; D unclear. The CDR3 DNA follows: TGTGCCAGCAGCCAGATGCCTCAAGAGACCCAGTACTTC. Translating gives CASSQMPQETQYF.